What follows describes a single T cell receptor (beta chain). Its antigen is unknown. Trimming cost V 5 bases and J 7 bases; bases outside gene matches: 6. The germline V gene encodes CDR1 MDHEN and CDR2 SYDVKM. The CDR3 consists of 13 residues. The data belong to a study of cytomegalovirus exposure and HLA in healthy donors. Whole-study context: A subsequent analysis reported that the roughly 120 validation repertoires were produced on the same platform that had also been used for the roughly 670 first-cohort repertoires. Points from the study as a whole: Some TCR beta chains (164 of them) were listed as cytomegalovirus-associated. Reports described diagnosis of cytomegalovirus status by the classifier as highly specific and sensitive. Three of the chains that were CMV-associated were confirmed in vitro to be specific for CMV antigens.

Using immunoSEQ multiplex PCR, the repertoire was profiled, and TCRdb retains in-frame clones only, with some absent. This sample yields around 220,000 clones, of which 75% to 90% are seen a single time; over 12% belongs to the top ten. This receptor was taken from a woman aged 25 to 39 in good health and CMV-seropositive. The chain carries TRBV28 and TRBJ1-1; 8 bases are a match to TRBD1. The sequenced sample was PBMCs. In DNA form, the CDR3 reads TGTGCCAGCAGTCAGGGGGCCCGGGGTGAAGCTTTCTTT. This translates into CASSQGARGEAFF.